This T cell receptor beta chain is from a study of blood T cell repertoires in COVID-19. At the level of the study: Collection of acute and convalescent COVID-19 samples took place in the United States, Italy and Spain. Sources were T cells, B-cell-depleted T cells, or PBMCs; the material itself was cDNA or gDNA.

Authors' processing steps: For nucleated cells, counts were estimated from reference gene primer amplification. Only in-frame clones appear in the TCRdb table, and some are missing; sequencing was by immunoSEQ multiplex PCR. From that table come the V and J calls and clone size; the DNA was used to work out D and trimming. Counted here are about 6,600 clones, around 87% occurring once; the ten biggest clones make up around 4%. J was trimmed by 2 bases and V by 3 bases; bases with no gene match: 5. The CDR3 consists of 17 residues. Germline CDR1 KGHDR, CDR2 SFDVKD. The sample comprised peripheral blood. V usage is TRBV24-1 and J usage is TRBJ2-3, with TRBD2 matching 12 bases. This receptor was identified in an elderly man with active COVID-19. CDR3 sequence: CATSDPRLAGATDTQYF. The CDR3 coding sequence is TGTGCCACCAGTGATCCTAGACTAGCGGGGGCCACAGATACGCAGTATTTT.